This T cell receptor beta chain is from a study of tumor-infiltrating lymphocytes in primary liver carcinoma. Study information: Tumors measured roughly 4.2 to 10 cm and were stage T1-T3 N0M0. Roughly 3.5 to 7.5 million productive TCRbeta reads were obtained per sample, with similar numbers across tissue types.

This clonotype was picked up many times. The antigen is not known. The CDR3 extends over 16 amino acids. V gave up 6 bases and J gave up 1 base; unmatched junction bases: 9. From germline, CDR1 is MNHEY and CDR2 SVGAGI. Reverse transcription of approximately 500 ng total RNA with a constant-region primer produced TCR beta cDNA. Sequencing libraries for TCR beta derived from three nested multiplex PCR rounds that used slightly modified ARM-PCR. TRBV1-TRBV30 forward primers and a C-beta reverse primer were used in the first two PCR rounds, which each ran for 9 to 10 cycles. TCRdb passed the multiplex PCR reads through MiXCR, listing each CDR3 protein once. Here the sample spans approximately 330,000 distinct CDR3 sequences, 65% being singletons. Unsorted whole blood yielded the blood RNA, and germline DNA was also extracted. Study observations and caveats: Relative to tumor region pairs, the tumor-adjacent and tumor-blood pairs showed overlap that was lower.

The origin of this receptor is a man aged 40-55 years with primary liver carcinoma and hepatitis B virus infection. J is TRBJ1-3 and V is TRBV6-5, with TRBD1 matching 7 bases. The sequencing sample was made of peripheral blood. The DNA for the CDR3 is TGTGCCAGCAGCTCCGGGACAGCCTTATCTGGAAACACCATATATTTT. This sequence encodes CASSSGTALSGNTIYF.